A single sample is the source of the 8 T cell receptor beta chains below, sequenced in a study of blood T cell repertoires in COVID-19. Repertoires were generated with immunoSEQ multiplex PCR, while TCRdb's copy carries only in-frame clones and drops some. This table holds some 200,000 clones, about 82% found once. Material: peripheral blood. The receptors shown here come from a woman at least 80 years old with acute or convalescent COVID-19.

The chain links TRBV19 to TRBJ2-6; 7 positions agree with TRBD1. The V and J ends lost 6 bases and 8 bases, in that order; junction bases with no gene match: 10. Germline CDR1 reads LNHDA; CDR2 reads SQIVND (reference sequence). CDR3 length: 15 amino acids. Here the CDR3 reads CASSPDREETNVLTF. The CDR3 bases are TGTGCCAGTAGCCCCGACAGGGAAGAGACCAACGTCCTGACTTTC.

The chain is built from TRBV11-2 and TRBJ2-7; TRBD2 agrees at 13 bases. This CDR3 contains 16 residues. Germline CDR1 SGHAT, CDR2 FQNNGV. The V gene end was trimmed by 5 bases and the J gene end by 5 bases; junction bases not matched to a gene: 9. This CDR3 is CASSVTSGRFVNEQYF. CDR3 nucleotides: TGTGCCAGCAGCGTGACTAGCGGGAGGTTTGTCAACGAGCAGTACTTC. Together with reference TRBV11-2 and TRBJ2-7, the CDR3 gives the full variable domain: EAGVAQSPRYKIIEKRQSVAFWCNPISGHATLYWYQQILGQGPKLLIQFQNNGVVDDSQLPKDRFSAERLKGVDSTLKIQPAKLEDSAVYLCASSVTSGRFVNEQYFGPGTRLTVT.

This chain connects TRBV4-3 to TRBJ1-2; D not certain. V gave up 4 bases and J gave up 4 bases, with 10 bases separating them. The germline gives CDR1 LGHNA, CDR2 YSLEER. The CDR3 covers 13 residues. CDR3 sequence (DNA): TGCGCCAGCAGCCGAGGTACAAGCTATGGCTACACCTTC. This translates into CASSRGTSYGYTF.

The chain has TRBV7-8 and TRBJ2-3; 13 bases fit TRBD2. The J segment lost 0 bases and the V segment lost 5 bases, leaving 8 bases of the junction unmatched. The germline V gene has CDR1 SGHVS and CDR2 FQNEAQ. There are 18 residues in the CDR3. CDR3 nucleotide sequence: TGTGCCAGCAGCCCTCGGACTAGCGGGGGCCTTAGCACAGATACGCAGTATTTT. Translation: CASSPRTSGGLSTDTQYF.

The rearrangement links TRBV30 to TRBJ1-2, with 9 bases fitting TRBD1. J gave up 6 bases and V 2 bases, and 4 bases lay outside the gene matches. This CDR3 is built from 13 residues. Per the germline V gene, CDR1 is GTSNPN and CDR2 is SVGIG (reference sequence). CDR3 protein: CAWSPDRGNGYTF. CDR3 DNA sequence: TGTGCCTGGAGTCCGGACAGGGGAAATGGCTACACCTTC.

The chain links TRBV6-2 or TRBV6-3 to TRBJ1-1; 8 nucleotides agree with TRBD1. Germline V gives CDR1 MNHEY, CDR2 SVGEGT. Losses at the gene ends were 5 bases for V and 12 bases for J; bases not matched to a gene: 11. CDR3 length: 13 residues. The CDR3 loop is CASSLERQGRTFF. The CDR3 nucleotides are TGTGCCAGCAGTCTAGAACGACAGGGGCGAACTTTCTTT.

The chain couples TRBV6-5 to TRBJ2-7; TRBD1 might be the D (7 bases). The V gene's germline CDR1 is MNHEY and CDR2 SVGAGI. Between the trimmed V and J ends, which lost 5 bases and 6 bases, there was a span of 14 bases. CDR3 length: 13 amino acids. CDR3: CASSRYRGGEQYF. The CDR3 nucleotides read TGTGCCAGCAGTAGATACAGGGGAGGCGAGCAGTACTTC.

The V call is TRBV7-9, the J call TRBJ1-1; possibly TRBD1 for D (5 bases). Germline V gene lookup returns CDR1 SEHNR and CDR2 FQNEAQ (reference sequence). The CDR3 length is 14 residues. Trimming stripped 2 bases from V and 4 bases from J, with 11 bases between. The CDR3 coding sequence is TGTGCCAGCAGCTTAATTCAGGGAGGCACTGAAGCTTTCTTT. It encodes CASSLIQGGTEAFF.